The next 32 T cell receptor beta chains were all read from a single sample in a study of cytomegalovirus exposure and HLA in healthy donors. The PCR was carried out with 60 Vbeta primers and 13 Jbeta primers. Using immunoSEQ multiplex PCR, the repertoire was profiled, and TCRdb retains in-frame clones only, with some absent. The sample consists of about 150,000 clones, roughly 73% of them appearing once. The source material was PBMCs. All receptors derive from a male donor in good health and CMV-seronegative.

The V call is TRBV5-1, the J call TRBJ2-1; D gene ambiguous. The CDR3 runs to 15 residues. V was pared by 2 bases and J by 0 bases, with 9 bases between. Per germline, CDR1 SGHRS and CDR2 YFSETQ. CDR3 amino acids: CASSLQFSSYNEQFF. The CDR3 DNA follows: TGCGCCAGCAGCTTACAGTTCAGCTCCTACAATGAGCAGTTCTTC.

The chain combines TRBV4-1 with TRBJ2-3; TRBD1 is a possible D gene (7 bases). The V gene lost 1 base and the J gene lost 7 bases, with 15 bases spanning the gap. The germline V gene has CDR1 MGHRA and CDR2 YSYEKL. This CDR3 spans 15 amino acids. CDR3 residues: CASSQVGGGANTQYF. The CDR3 DNA follows: TGCGCCAGCAGCCAAGTAGGGGGCGGGGCTAATACGCAGTATTTT.

The chain uses TRBV11-3 and TRBJ1-4, with D maybe TRBD1 (6 bases). This CDR3 region has 17 residues. Trimming removed 1 base at V and 3 bases at J, with 15 bases between. Germline CDR1 SGHNT, CDR2 YENEEA. This CDR3 is CASSLGGRGVANEKLFF. In DNA form, the CDR3 reads TGTGCCAGCAGCTTAGGAGGCAGGGGTGTTGCTAATGAAAAACTGTTTTTT.

CDR3 DNA sequence: TGTGCCAGCAGGCCAAAGGGGCAGCACTCCTACGAGCAGTACTTC. This encodes CASRPKGQHSYEQYF. The chain employs TRBV11-3 and TRBJ2-7; TRBD1 might be the D (5 bases). V shed 6 bases and J shed 0 bases, with 15 bases lying between them. This CDR3 is built from 15 residues. CDR1 and CDR2 from the germline V gene are SGHNT and YENEEA.

The rearrangement links TRBV6-5 to TRBJ2-7, with 8 bases lining up with TRBD2. With V trimmed by 0 bases and J by 0 bases, 1 base remained unmatched. Germline CDR1 is MNHEY and CDR2 is SVGAGI. The CDR3 length is 15 residues. CDR3 nucleotides: TGTGCCAGCAGTTACTCCGGGACTAGCTCCTACGAGCAGTACTTC. Translated, it gives CASSYSGTSSYEQYF.

The rearrangement links TRBV9 to TRBJ2-7; 8 bases align to TRBD1. Germline CDR1 reads SGDLS; CDR2 reads YYNGEE. This CDR3 comprises 14 residues. The J segment lost 6 bases and the V segment lost 3 bases, leaving 8 bases of the junction unmatched. The CDR3 loop is CASSAGTGVFEQYF. The CDR3 DNA reads as TGTGCCAGCAGCGCCGGGACAGGTGTCTTCGAGCAGTACTTC.

In its sample, this clone was seen once. V gene TRBV7-9 combines with J gene TRBJ2-5; 10 bases map to TRBD1. Trimming took 5 bases from V and 5 from J; bases not matched to a gene: 8. Germline CDR1 is SEHNR and CDR2 is FQNEAQ (reference sequence). This CDR3 spans 15 amino acids. The CDR3 region is CASSARQGARETQYF. The DNA of the CDR3 is TGTGCCAGCAGCGCCAGACAGGGGGCTAGGGAGACCCAGTACTTC.

The chain uses TRBV27 and TRBJ1-2; possibly TRBD1 for D (6 bases). With 4 bases removed from V and 4 bases from J, the gap between germline ends came to 13 bases. The CDR3 is 14 residues long. The germline CDR1 and CDR2 sequences are MNHEY and SMNVEV (reference sequence). CDR3 nucleotides: TGTGCCAGCAGTTACAGGGAGCGGGGCTATGGCTACACCTTC. Its translation is CASSYRERGYGYTF.

This sequence joins TRBV5-5 and TRBJ1-1; D is uncertain. The V gene's germline CDR1 is SGHKS and CDR2 YYEKEE (reference sequence). V was shortened by 5 bases and J by 0 bases, with 11 bases between the two germline ends. CDR3 length: 14 residues. CDR3 DNA sequence: TGTGCCAGCAGTTACGGGTTGGTGAACACTGAAGCTTTCTTT. It yields the protein CASSYGLVNTEAFF.

The chain combines TRBV9 with TRBJ1-4, with 8 bases identical to TRBD1. There are 14 residues in the CDR3. Germline lookup yields CDR1 SGDLS and CDR2 YYNGEE. Trimming took 1 base from V and 6 from J; bases not matched to a gene: 2. CDR3 sequence: CASSVSGGDEKLFF. CDR3 sequence (DNA): TGTGCCAGCAGCGTATCAGGGGGCGATGAAAAACTGTTTTTT. Complete variable domain (other parts from reference TRBV9 and TRBJ1-4): DSGVTQTPKHLITATGQRVTLRCSPRSGDLSVYWYQQSLDQGLQFLIQYYNGEERAKGNILERFSAQQFPDLHSELNLSSLELGDSALYFCASSVSGGDEKLFFGSGTQLSVL.

This chain joins TRBV4-1 and TRBJ1-5; TRBD1 agrees at 9 bases. The length of the CDR3 is 16 residues. Germline V gene sequence: CDR1 MGHRA, CDR2 YSYEKL. Losses at the gene ends were 4 bases for V and 7 bases for J; bases not matched to a gene: 11. The CDR3 loop reads CASSRPEQGAHQPQHF. The CDR3 DNA reads as TGCGCCAGCAGCCGCCCTGAACAGGGGGCACACCAGCCCCAGCATTTT.

The chain is built from TRBV6-1 and TRBJ1-6; 7 bases fit TRBD1. V was pared by 10 bases and J by 8 bases, with 11 bases of the junction left unmatched. The CDR3 covers 14 residues. Germline lookup yields CDR1 MNHNS and CDR2 SASEGT. The CDR3 region is CATSQEGAYSPLHF. The CDR3 region has the DNA TGTGCCACCAGCCAGGAGGGGGCTTATTCACCCCTCCACTTT.

This clone showed up just once. This chain joins TRBV19 and TRBJ2-2; 14 bases are a match to TRBD2. The CDR3 is 17 residues long. The junction had 3 bases not matched to a gene; V was cut back by 5 bases and J by 1 base. Germline lookup yields CDR1 LNHDA and CDR2 SQIVND (reference sequence). This CDR3 reads CASSVGLAGGNTGELFF. Here the CDR3 DNA reads TGTGCCAGTAGTGTCGGACTAGCGGGGGGGAACACCGGGGAGCTGTTTTTT. Based on the CDR3 plus reference TRBV19 and TRBJ2-2, the full variable domain is DGGITQSPKYLFRKEGQNVTLSCEQNLNHDAMYWYRQDPGQGLRLIYYSQIVNDFQKGDIAEGYSVSREKKESFPLTVTSAQKNPTAFYLCASSVGLAGGNTGELFFGEGSRLTVL.

V usage is TRBV6-5 and J usage is TRBJ2-2, with 7 bases matching TRBD1. There are 15 residues in the CDR3. The ends lost 6 bases at V and 4 bases at J; junction bases unmatched: 8. Germline V gene sequence: CDR1 MNHEY, CDR2 SVGAGI. The CDR3 sequence: CASSPRGRLTGELFF. The CDR3, as DNA: TGTGCCAGCAGCCCCAGGGGGAGACTCACCGGGGAGCTGTTTTTT.

The V call is TRBV10-1, the J call TRBJ2-4; maybe TRBD1 (6 bases). This CDR3 has 15 residues. V lost 4 bases, J lost 0 bases, and 10 bases lay in between. Per the germline V gene, CDR1 is WNHNN and CDR2 is SYGVQD (reference sequence). CDR3: CASSAGQSAKNIQYF. In DNA form, the CDR3 reads TGCGCCAGCAGTGCGGGACAATCAGCCAAAAACATTCAGTACTTC.

The V and J genes are TRBV7-2 and TRBJ2-1; 12 positions match TRBD2. The CDR3 runs to 15 residues. J was trimmed by 9 bases and V by 5 bases; bases with no gene match: 8. CDR1 SGHTA and CDR2 FQGNSA come from the germline V gene. The CDR3 loop is CASSPLAGGHLEQFF. CDR3 nucleotides: TGTGCCAGCAGCCCCCTAGCGGGGGGGCATCTTGAGCAGTTCTTC. Complete variable domain (other parts from reference TRBV7-2 and TRBJ2-1): GAGVSQSPSNKVTEKGKDVELRCDPISGHTALYWYRQSLGQGLEFLIYFQGNSAPDKSGLPSDRFSAERTGGSVSTLTIQRTQQEDSAVYLCASSPLAGGHLEQFFGPGTRLTVL.

This rearrangement joins TRBV30 to TRBJ1-2; TRBD1 agrees at 7 bases. This CDR3 has 13 residues. The V gene end was trimmed by 3 bases and the J gene end by 4 bases; junction bases not matched to a gene: 5. The germline V gene encodes CDR1 GTSNPN and CDR2 SVGIG (reference sequence). Written as DNA, the CDR3 is TGTGCCTGGAGCGGAGACAGGGTCTATGGCTACACCTTC. Protein product: CAWSGDRVYGYTF.

The table lists this clone with a count of one. This chain connects TRBV5-1 to TRBJ1-1; D ambiguous. The germline gives CDR1 SGHRS, CDR2 YFSETQ. The CDR3 contains 16 residues. The V and J ends lost 4 bases and 0 bases respectively, with 16 bases between them. CDR3 DNA sequence: TGCGCCAGCAGCCCGGGGTTGGCCTTCATGAACACTGAAGCTTTCTTT. Protein product: CASSPGLAFMNTEAFF. The complete variable domain, with remaining parts taken from reference TRBV5-1 and TRBJ1-1, reads KAGVTQTPRYLIKTRGQQVTLSCSPISGHRSVSWYQQTPGQGLQFLFEYFSETQRNKGNFPGRFSGRQFSNSRSEMNVSTLELGDSALYLCASSPGLAFMNTEAFFGQGTRLTVV.

This chain connects TRBV4-3 to TRBJ2-5, with 12 bases aligning to TRBD2. The V gene end was trimmed by 4 bases and the J gene end by 5 bases; junction bases not matched to a gene: 5. CDR1 and CDR2 (germline): LGHNA, YSLEER. This CDR3 is built from 15 residues. DNA of the CDR3: TGCGCCAGCAGCCCACTAGCGGGGGGATCGGAGACCCAGTACTTC. Its protein product is CASSPLAGGSETQYF.

V and J are TRBV19 and TRBJ1-5; tentatively, D is TRBD1 (5 bases). Germline V gene lookup returns CDR1 LNHDA and CDR2 SQIVND (reference sequence). This CDR3 has 14 amino acids. V was pared by 3 bases and J by 1 base, with 7 bases between. The CDR3 sequence is CASSIGGSNQPQHF. Here the CDR3 DNA reads TGTGCCAGTAGTATCGGGGGAAGCAATCAGCCCCAGCATTTT.

The chain combines TRBV7-2 with TRBJ1-1; 8 positions agree with TRBD1. Unmatched junction bases numbered 3, after V lost 5 bases and J lost 1 base. Germline loops: CDR1 SGHTA, CDR2 FQGNSA. This CDR3 is built from 14 residues. DNA for the CDR3: TGTGCCAGCAGCAAGACAGGGGCGAACACTGAAGCTTTCTTT. Translation: CASSKTGANTEAFF. Supplemented by reference TRBV7-2 and TRBJ1-1, the full variable domain reads GAGVSQSPSNKVTEKGKDVELRCDPISGHTALYWYRQSLGQGLEFLIYFQGNSAPDKSGLPSDRFSAERTGGSVSTLTIQRTQQEDSAVYLCASSKTGANTEAFFGQGTRLTVV.

This clone was recorded only once. This chain uses TRBV5-4 with TRBJ2-3; perhaps TRBD2 as D (5 bases). Germline V gene data show CDR1 as SGHNT and CDR2 as YYREEE (reference sequence). This CDR3 has 15 residues. Trimming took off 0 bases at V and 1 base at J, with 9 bases between the two ends. CDR3 residues: CASSLGGAGTDTQYF. CDR3 in DNA: TGTGCCAGCAGCTTGGGGGGAGCGGGCACAGATACGCAGTATTTT. The whole variable domain, remainder taken from reference TRBV5-4 and TRBJ2-3, is ETGVTQSPTHLIKTRGQQVTLRCSSQSGHNTVSWYQQALGQGPQFIFQYYREEENGRGNFPPRFSGLQFPNYSSELNVNALELDDSALYLCASSLGGAGTDTQYFGPGTRLTVL.

This clone was counted a few times. The genes are TRBV15 and TRBJ2-3; D is unresolved. Per the germline V gene, CDR1 is LNHNV and CDR2 is YYDKDF (reference sequence). V dropped 5 bases and J dropped 1 base, with 13 bases sitting between them. The CDR3 totals 15 residues. The CDR3 reads CATSGSSIRTDTQYF. Written as DNA, the CDR3 is TGTGCCACCAGCGGCTCATCGATACGCACAGATACGCAGTATTTT.

The V gene is TRBV4-1, the J gene TRBJ1-1; D unclear. The CDR3 runs to 15 residues. Trimming cost V 1 base and J 3 bases, with 12 bases left between them. The germline CDR1 and CDR2 sequences are MGHRA and YSYEKL. CDR3 residues: CASSQGATRDTEAFF. Written as DNA, the CDR3 is TGCGCCAGCAGCCAAGGCGCTACGCGTGACACTGAAGCTTTCTTT.

The V gene is TRBV7-2, the J gene TRBJ2-3; 8 positions agree with TRBD2. The V and J ends lost 7 bases and 7 bases, in that order; junction bases with no gene match: 13. The length of the CDR3 is 15 residues. In germline, CDR1 is SGHTA, CDR2 FQGNSA. CDR3 protein: CASTILGGGPNTQYF. CDR3 DNA: TGTGCCAGCACCATTCTCGGGGGGGGGCCGAATACGCAGTATTTT.

The chain joins TRBV2 to TRBJ2-5; a possible D gene is TRBD1 (6 bases). Germline V gene data show CDR1 as SNHLY and CDR2 as FYNNEI. V was shortened by 3 bases and J by 5 bases, with 13 bases between the two germline ends. The CDR3 extends over 14 amino acids. The CDR3 bases are TGTGCCAGCAGTGATCGGGCAGGGGTTGAGACCCAGTACTTC. Protein product: CASSDRAGVETQYF.

The count of this clone is one. The chain has TRBV4-1 and TRBJ2-7; 9 nucleotides line up with TRBD1. V gave up 3 bases and J gave up 4 bases; unmatched junction bases: 7. This CDR3 comprises 15 residues. Germline loops: CDR1 MGHRA, CDR2 YSYEKL. The CDR3 DNA follows: TGCGCCAGCAGCCATTCGACAGGGGGGTCGTACGAGCAGTACTTC. The encoded protein is CASSHSTGGSYEQYF.

In DNA form, the CDR3 reads TGTGCCAGCAGTTTATTGCGGGGAGACCCCGATACGCAGTATTTT. Translating it yields CASSLLRGDPDTQYF. The chain has TRBV27 and TRBJ2-3, with a tentative D call TRBD2 (6 bases). Trimming left V 1 base short and J 6 bases short, with 14 bases between. The CDR3 totals 15 residues. Germline lookup yields CDR1 MNHEY and CDR2 SMNVEV (reference sequence).

This clone was observed a few times. V and J are TRBV19 and TRBJ2-7; tentatively, D is TRBD1 (6 bases). CDR3 length: 12 residues. Germline-derived CDR1 and CDR2 are LNHDA and SQIVND (reference sequence). V dropped 6 bases and J dropped 7 bases, with 13 bases sitting between them. The CDR3 sequence: CASSPEGQEQYF. For the CDR3, the DNA is TGTGCCAGTAGCCCAGAGGGACAAGAGCAGTACTTC. The full variable domain, rest sourced from reference TRBV19 and TRBJ2-7, is DGGITQSPKYLFRKEGQNVTLSCEQNLNHDAMYWYRQDPGQGLRLIYYSQIVNDFQKGDIAEGYSVSREKKESFPLTVTSAQKNPTAFYLCASSPEGQEQYFGPGTRLTVT.

This chain joins TRBV2 and TRBJ2-5, with D hard to call. The ends were cut back, 3 bases at V and 7 bases at J, with 9 bases in the middle. The CDR3 totals 12 residues. Germline values: CDR1 SNHLY, CDR2 FYNNEI. The CDR3 loop reads CASSEEIGTQYF. The CDR3 bases are TGTGCCAGCAGTGAGGAGATAGGGACCCAGTACTTC.

The chain joins TRBV5-5 to TRBJ2-7, with 7 bases fitting TRBD1. The trim removed 1 base at V and 2 bases at J, leaving 3 bases unmatched. Germline CDR1 is SGHKS and CDR2 is YYEKEE (reference sequence). The CDR3 loop spans 14 amino acids. Here the CDR3 DNA reads TGTGCCAGCAGCTTGACAGGGGCGGCCTACGAGCAGTACTTC. Encoded protein: CASSLTGAAYEQYF.

V and J are TRBV13 and TRBJ1-1; perhaps TRBD1 as D (6 bases). CDR3 length: 15 residues. Germline V gene data show CDR1 as PRHDT and CDR2 as FYEKMQ (reference sequence). Trimming left V 7 bases short and J 1 base short, with 16 bases between. In DNA, the CDR3 is TGTGCCAGCATCCCTACAGGGTGGGGGAACACTGAAGCTTTCTTT. It encodes CASIPTGWGNTEAFF.